This T cell receptor beta chain appears in the sequencing data of a study of T cell changes during pregnancy in multiple sclerosis. The CDR3 length is 14 residues. CDR1 SGHDN and CDR2 FVKESK come from the germline V gene. Trimming removed 0 bases at V and 5 bases at J, with 10 bases between. Generated by immunoSEQ multiplex PCR, the TCRdb table keeps only in-frame clones and is missing some. The data show 60,000 to 75,000 clones, about 90% seen once. This rearrangement joins TRBV14 to TRBJ1-2; D possibly corresponds to TRBD1 (5 bases). Sequencing used peripheral blood, obtained in the second trimester of pregnancy. This clonotype was obtained from a female donor in good health, enrolled as a control in a pregnancy study. The CDR3 DNA reads as TGTGCCAGCAGCCAAGACAGGGCAGCGTATGGCTACACCTTC. Translated, it gives CASSQDRAAYGYTF.